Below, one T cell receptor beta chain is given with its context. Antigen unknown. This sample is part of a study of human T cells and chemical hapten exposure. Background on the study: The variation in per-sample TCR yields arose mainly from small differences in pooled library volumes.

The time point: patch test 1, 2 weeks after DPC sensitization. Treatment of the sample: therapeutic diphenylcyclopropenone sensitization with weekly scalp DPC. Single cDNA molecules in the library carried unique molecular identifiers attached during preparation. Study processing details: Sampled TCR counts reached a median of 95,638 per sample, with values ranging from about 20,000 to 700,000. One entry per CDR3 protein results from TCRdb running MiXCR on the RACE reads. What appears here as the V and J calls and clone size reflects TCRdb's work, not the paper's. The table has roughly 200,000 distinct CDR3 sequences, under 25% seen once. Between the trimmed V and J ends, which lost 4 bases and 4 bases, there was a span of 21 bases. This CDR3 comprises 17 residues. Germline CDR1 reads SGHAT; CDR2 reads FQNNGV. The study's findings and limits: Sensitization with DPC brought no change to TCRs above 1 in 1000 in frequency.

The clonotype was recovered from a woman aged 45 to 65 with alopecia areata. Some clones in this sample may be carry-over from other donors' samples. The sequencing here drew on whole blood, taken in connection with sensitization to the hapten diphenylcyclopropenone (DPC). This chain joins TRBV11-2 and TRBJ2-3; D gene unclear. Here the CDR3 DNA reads TGTGCCAGCAGCTCCCTGGGATTGGCTAACGTGGCAGATACGCAGTATTTT. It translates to CASSSLGLANVADTQYF.